The rows below give T cell receptor beta chains drawn from one sample of a study of CD8+ T cells in alopecia areata. Only in-frame clones appear in the TCRdb table, and some are missing; sequencing was by immunoSEQ multiplex PCR. Here the sample spans 100,000 to 150,000 clones, 45% to 60% being singletons. Source: CD4+ T cells sorted from blood, taken at week 0. The receptor set was obtained from a human donor with alopecia areata. CDR3s include the opening cysteine and the closing phenylalanine or tryptophan. The order of the fields is V gene, clone size, J gene, D gene, CDR3 DNA, CDR3 protein. A D gene is named only where the DNA matches it firmly. Size values are once, few and many counts, or a class for expanded clones, and some rows have none.

TRBV2	.	TRBJ2-7	.	TGTGCCAGCAGTGAAGCCGAGGGCCTCTACGAGCAGTACTTC	CASSEAEGLYEQYF
TRBV19	.	TRBJ1-2	.	TGTGCCAGTAGTATCGAGCTGTATGAGGAGCCCGTCACCTTC	CASSIELYEEPVTF
TRBV18	.	TRBJ2-1	TRBD1	TGTGCCAGCTCACTCGGACAGGGGCAGTTCTTC	CASSLGQGQFF
TRBV6-1	.	TRBJ1-1	TRBD1	TGTGCCAGCAGCGTGGAACAGGGGGCTGTCACTGAAGCTTTCTTT	CASSVEQGAVTEAFF
TRBV6-5	.	TRBJ2-7	TRBD2	TGTGCCAGCAGAGGGGCCGGGGGGTTCTACGAGCAGTACTTC	CASRGAGGFYEQYF
TRBV7-2	few	TRBJ2-2	.	TGTGCCAGCAGCTTAGCGTCGGGGCTGTACACCGGGGAGCTGTTTTTT	CASSLASGLYTGELFF
TRBV9	.	TRBJ2-1	.	TGTGCCAGCAGCGTAATTGGGGGCCCCTACAATGAGCAGTTCTTC	CASSVIGGPYNEQFF
TRBV25-1	.	TRBJ2-5	TRBD1	TGTGCCAGCAGTAAACGGGACAGGGGGCGCCAGGGTAAAGAGACCCAGTACTTC	CASSKRDRGRQGKETQYF
TRBV7-9	.	TRBJ1-4	.	TGTGCCAGCAGCTTAAGGAATACAGGGCTGACTAATGAAAAACTGTTTTTT	CASSLRNTGLTNEKLFF
TRBV14	.	TRBJ1-5	.	TGTGCCAGCAGCCAAGGACAGTTAAATCAGCCCCAGCATTTT	CASSQGQLNQPQHF
TRBV4-2	.	TRBJ2-5	.	TGTGCCAGCAGCCAAGATGCGGGGCGAGAGACCCAGTACTTC	CASSQDAGRETQYF
TRBV6-6	.	TRBJ1-1	.	TGTGCCAGCAGTCAATTGCCCGGGGTTTACACTGAAGCTTTCTTT	CASSQLPGVYTEAFF
TRBV29-1	.	TRBJ2-5	.	TGCAGCGTTGCGGACCGTCACCAAGAGACCCAGTACTTC	CSVADRHQETQYF
TRBV19	.	TRBJ1-2	.	TGTGCCAGTACCTTGGACACAATTAACTATGGCTACACCTTC	CASTLDTINYGYTF
TRBV25-1	.	TRBJ2-5	TRBD2	TGTGCCAGCAGTGAACTCGGGACTAGCGGAGAGACCCAGTACTTC	CASSELGTSGETQYF
TRBV6-5	.	TRBJ1-6	TRBD1	TGTGCCAGCAGGGTACAGGGGGCCGGATCACCCCTCCACTTT	CASRVQGAGSPLHF
TRBV6-6	once	TRBJ2-7	.	TGTGCCAGCAGCCCTGGGGCATTGGAGCAGTACTTC	CASSPGALEQYF
TRBV15	few	TRBJ2-7	TRBD2	TGTGCCACCAGCAGACGACAAGCGGGAGCCCACGAGCAGTACTTC	CATSRRQAGAHEQYF
TRBV30	.	TRBJ2-1	TRBD2	TGTGCCTCTACTCCGGGACTAGAAAATGAGCAGTTCTTC	CASTPGLENEQFF
TRBV5-1	.	TRBJ2-5	TRBD1	TGCGCCAGCAGTTTTGACGTAGGGGGCGAGGGGACCCAGTACTTC	CASSFDVGGEGTQYF
TRBV5-1	.	TRBJ2-1	.	TGCGCCAGCAGCTTGTCAGTTCCCGGCTCCCTCTTCGGATACAATGAGCAGTTCTTC	CASSLSVPGSLFGYNEQFF
TRBV7-3	.	TRBJ1-1	TRBD1	TGTGCCAGCAGCCTATCCAGTCCGGGACAGGGTTCAGTTTTCTTT	CASSLSSPGQGSVFF
TRBV19	.	TRBJ1-5	.	TGTGCCAGTAGTCTATTCAATCAGCCCCAGCATTTT	CASSLFNQPQHF
TRBV4-1	.	TRBJ1-2	TRBD1	TGCGCCAGCAGCCTTGGGACAGCGGATGGCTACACCTTC	CASSLGTADGYTF
TRBV30	.	TRBJ2-7	TRBD1	TGTGCCTGGAGTCCATCGACAGGGGATCTTTACGAGCAGTACTTC	CAWSPSTGDLYEQYF
TRBV7-9	few	TRBJ2-1	.	TGTGCCAGCAGCTTATTGGGTGCTGGCTCCTACAATGAGCAGTTCTTC	CASSLLGAGSYNEQFF
TRBV30	.	TRBJ2-7	TRBD2	TGTGCCTGGAACCAACTAGCGGGGGCCTACGAGCAGTACTTC	CAWNQLAGAYEQYF
TRBV6-6	.	TRBJ2-7	.	TGTGCCAGCAGTTCCAACAGGGCCTACGAGCAGTACTTC	CASSSNRAYEQYF
TRBV29-1	few	TRBJ1-5	.	TGCAGCGTTGGTAGAGGGGGCAATCAGCCCCAGCATTTT	CSVGRGGNQPQHF
TRBV27	few	TRBJ2-1	TRBD2	TGTGCCAGCAGTACGCCGCCGGCGGCGGGAGGGCGTGAGCAGTTCTTC	CASSTPPAAGGREQFF
TRBV29-1	few	TRBJ2-1	.	TGCAGCGTTGAGACCAGGGGCTCCTACAATGAGCAGTTCTTC	CSVETRGSYNEQFF